The 20 T cell receptor beta chains reported below all come from one sample, sequenced in a study of PD-L1 blockade in urothelial cancer. Time point noted: peripheral blood 6 weeks after treatment start. Generated by immunoSEQ multiplex PCR, the TCRdb table keeps only in-frame clones and is missing some. The repertoire holds roughly 24,000 clones, with around nine tenths as singletons. Here the sequenced sample was PBMCs, taken around atezolizumab (anti-PD-L1) treatment. The receptors were sampled from a woman aged 55-70 years with urothelial cancer.

This rearrangement joins TRBV5-8 to TRBJ2-1; tentative D call: TRBD1 (5 bases). The CDR3 runs 13 residues. CDR1 and CDR2 from the germline V gene are SGHTS and YDEGEE. V lost 0 bases, J lost 6 bases, and 7 bases lay in between. In DNA, the CDR3 is TGTGCCAGCAGCTTGGAAGGGGCCAATGAGCAGTTCTTC. It specifies CASSLEGANEQFF.

In DNA form, the CDR3 reads TGTGCCAGTAGTCGACTAGCGGTTAGCACAGATACGCAGTATTTT. Amino acid sequence: CASSRLAVSTDTQYF. The V and J genes are TRBV19 and TRBJ2-3; 9 nucleotides agree with TRBD2. V gave up 5 bases and J gave up 0 bases; unmatched junction bases: 3. Germline CDR1 is LNHDA and CDR2 is SQIVND (reference sequence). This CDR3 is built from 15 residues.

The V and J genes are TRBV20-1 and TRBJ2-7, with D maybe TRBD2 (5 bases). V was trimmed by 7 bases and J by 2 bases, leaving 9 bases between them. Germline V gene sequence: CDR1 DFQATT, CDR2 SNEGSKA (reference sequence). This CDR3 has 11 residues. The CDR3 DNA sequence: TGCAGTGTACTAGAAACCTACGAGCAGTACTTC. As protein: CSVLETYEQYF.

The CDR3 DNA follows: TGTGCCAGCAGTTCTGGACTAGCGGGGCGCACAGATACGCAGTATTTT. Translated, it gives CASSSGLAGRTDTQYF. The rearrangement uses TRBV2 and TRBJ2-3, with 12 bases identical to TRBD2. The length of the CDR3 is 16 residues. With 5 bases clipped from V and 1 base from J, the junction kept 4 bases outside the gene matches. Germline CDR1 and CDR2: SNHLY and FYNNEI.

The CDR3 sequence is CASSSRGMIAGGVQFF. CDR3 nucleotides: TGTGCCAGCAGCTCCCGTGGGATGATAGCGGGGGGGGTTCAGTTCTTC. The rearrangement uses TRBV7-2 and TRBJ2-1; 11 positions match TRBD2. CDR1 is SGHTA and CDR2 is FQGNSA in the germline V gene. This CDR3 is built from 16 residues. Trimming cost V 4 bases and J 13 bases; bases outside gene matches: 15.

CDR3 in amino acids: CASSPVDRGRYEQYF. The DNA for the CDR3 is TGTGCCAGCTCACCGGTAGACAGGGGGCGATACGAGCAGTACTTC. V gene TRBV18 combines with J gene TRBJ2-7; 10 bases line up with TRBD1. Looked up from germline, CDR1 is KGHSH and CDR2 is LQKENI. The CDR3 length is 15 residues. V dropped 3 bases and J dropped 4; count of bases not matched to a gene: 6.

The chain is built from TRBV7-8 and TRBJ2-3; 8 bases are a match to TRBD2. V lost 5 bases to trimming and J lost 1 base; unmatched junction nucleotides: 8. From germline, CDR1 is SGHVS and CDR2 FQNEAQ. The CDR3 spans 16 residues. DNA of the CDR3: TGTGCCAGCAGCCCCAGTCCGCGGGGGGGCACAGATACGCAGTATTTT. Amino acids: CASSPSPRGGTDTQYF.

The rearrangement links TRBV4-2 to TRBJ2-3; 11 bases line up with TRBD2. Germline CDR1 reads LGHNA; CDR2 reads YNFKEQ. CDR3 length equals 17 residues. After removal of 1 base from V and 4 bases from J, the junction contained 7 bases not matched to a gene. CDR3 region: CASSQVATSGGADTQYF. CDR3 sequence (DNA): TGTGCCAGCAGCCAAGTGGCTACTAGCGGGGGTGCAGATACGCAGTATTTT.

V and J are TRBV19 and TRBJ2-1, with 8 nucleotides matching TRBD2. The length of the CDR3 is 17 residues. The junction had 13 bases not matched to a gene; V was cut back by 2 bases and J by 7 bases. Germline CDR1 is LNHDA and CDR2 is SQIVND (reference sequence). The CDR3 nucleotides are TGTGCCAGTAGTATATTAAAGCGGGAGCCCTCCGGGAATGAGCAGTTCTTC. This translates into CASSILKREPSGNEQFF.

The chain is built from TRBV15 and TRBJ1-1; possibly TRBD1 for D (5 bases). V dropped 3 bases and J dropped 9 bases, with 26 bases sitting between them. The CDR3 spans 17 residues. Germline CDR1 reads LNHNV; CDR2 reads YYDKDF (reference sequence). The CDR3 bases are TGTGCCACCAGCAGTCGCCGGGGGATTGAAGGGGCAAGACAAGCTTTCTTT. Encoded protein: CATSSRRGIEGARQAFF.

The chain uses TRBV19 and TRBJ2-1; 10 positions agree with TRBD2. This CDR3 is built from 17 residues. Germline V lookup: CDR1 LNHDA, CDR2 SQIVND (reference sequence). The V segment lost 6 bases and the J segment 0 bases; nucleotides outside the gene matches: 8. CDR3 region: CASREILAGDSYNEQFF. CDR3 bases: TGTGCCAGTAGGGAGATTCTAGCGGGAGACTCCTACAATGAGCAGTTCTTC.

The chain links TRBV7-9 to TRBJ1-3; D unclear. Per germline, CDR1 SEHNR and CDR2 FQNEAQ (reference sequence). V was shortened by 5 bases and J by 5 bases, with 16 bases between the two germline ends. This CDR3 comprises 15 residues. CDR3 in DNA: TGTGCCAGCAGCGCCGACGGACTCCCCAGAAACACCATATATTTT. Protein product: CASSADGLPRNTIYF.

The chain is built from TRBV12-1 and TRBJ2-3; TRBD1, the table's D call, was not compared with the DNA. TRBV12-1 corresponds to a pseudogene. The CDR3 consists of 18 residues. The CDR3 DNA is TGTGCCAGCAGCCCCCAGGGACAGGGGTTGTGGTGCACAGATACGCAGTATTTT. This translates into CASSPQGQGLWCTDTQYF.

V gene TRBV15 combines with J gene TRBJ2-2; D is perhaps TRBD2 (5 bases). CDR3 length: 15 amino acids. From germline, CDR1 is LNHNV and CDR2 YYDKDF (reference sequence). V was trimmed by 3 bases and J by 6 bases, leaving 14 bases between them. DNA of the CDR3: TGTGCCACCAGCAGGCCACCTGAGGGTCCCGGGGAGCTGTTTTTT. Encoded protein: CATSRPPEGPGELFF. Full variable domain (remainder filled in from reference TRBV15 and TRBJ2-2): DAMVIQNPRYQVTQFGKPVTLSCSQTLNHNVMYWYQQKSSQAPKLLFHYYDKDFNNEADTPDNFQSRRPNTSFCFLDIRSPGLGDTAMYLCATSRPPEGPGELFFGEGSRLTVL.

This chain joins TRBV7-2 and TRBJ2-3, with TRBD2 matching over 10 bases. V was clipped by 2 bases and J by 1 base; unmatched bases: 12. This CDR3 is 19 amino acids long. The germline CDR1 and CDR2 sequences are SGHTA and FQGNSA. The CDR3 region is CASSLSIGSGTSGTDTQYF. Here the CDR3 DNA reads TGTGCCAGCAGCTTATCCATAGGATCCGGGACTAGCGGCACAGATACGCAGTATTTT.

This clone was picked up one time. The J gene is TRBJ2-7, the V gene TRBV18; D may be TRBD1 (5 bases). The germline V gene has CDR1 KGHSH and CDR2 LQKENI. The CDR3 is 12 amino acids. V was trimmed by 3 bases and J by 3 bases, leaving 6 bases between them. The CDR3 reads CASSPDSYEQYF. As DNA, the CDR3 is TGTGCCAGCTCACCTGACAGCTACGAGCAGTACTTC.

This chain joins TRBV5-8 and TRBJ2-3, with unresolved D. CDR1 and CDR2 (germline): SGHTS, YDEGEE. There are 16 residues in the CDR3. The V gene lost 2 bases and the J gene lost 0 bases, with 13 bases spanning the gap. In DNA form, the CDR3 reads TGTGCCAGCAGCTTCCTGGCTGCGGCAAGCACAGATACGCAGTATTTT. It specifies CASSFLAAASTDTQYF.

V usage is TRBV19 and J usage is TRBJ1-1; the D gene is possibly TRBD1 (6 bases). CDR1 and CDR2 (germline): LNHDA, SQIVND (reference sequence). The CDR3 is made up of 15 amino acids. Trimming removed 6 bases at V and 4 bases at J, with 18 bases between. The CDR3 nucleotides are TGTGCCAGTAGCAAATGGGGCAGGGGTGGCACTGAAGCTTTCTTT. Translating gives CASSKWGRGGTEAFF.

The chain combines TRBV7-2 with TRBJ2-3; TRBD2 agrees at 13 bases. The CDR3 totals 16 residues. The germline V gene has CDR1 SGHTA and CDR2 FQGNSA. V lost 4 bases and J lost 4; bases outside the gene matches: 5. The CDR3 reads CASSWTSGGSADTQYF. The CDR3 nucleotides are TGTGCCAGCAGCTGGACTAGCGGGGGTAGCGCAGATACGCAGTATTTT.

The chain couples TRBV14 to TRBJ1-1, with TRBD1 matching over 8 bases. Germline CDR1 reads SGHDN; CDR2 reads FVKESK. The CDR3 runs to 15 residues. J gave up 3 bases and V 5 bases, and 8 bases lay outside the gene matches. The CDR3 DNA reads as TGTGCCAGCAGCACCCAGGGACAGGCACACACTGAAGCTTTCTTT. It is translated as CASSTQGQAHTEAFF.